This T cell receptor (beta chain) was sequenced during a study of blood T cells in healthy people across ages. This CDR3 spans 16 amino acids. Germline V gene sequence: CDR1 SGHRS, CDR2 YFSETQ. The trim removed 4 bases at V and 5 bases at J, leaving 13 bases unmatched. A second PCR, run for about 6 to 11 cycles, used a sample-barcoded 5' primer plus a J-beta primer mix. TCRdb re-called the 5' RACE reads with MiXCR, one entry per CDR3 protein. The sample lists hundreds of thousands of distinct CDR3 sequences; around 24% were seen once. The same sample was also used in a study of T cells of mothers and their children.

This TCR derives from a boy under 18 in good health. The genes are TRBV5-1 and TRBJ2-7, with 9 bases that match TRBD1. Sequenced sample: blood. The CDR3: CASSGGSGTGFNEQYF. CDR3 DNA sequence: TGCGCCAGCAGCGGGGGATCCGGGACAGGGTTCAACGAGCAGTACTTC.